This T cell receptor (beta chain) was observed in a study of T-cell reconstitution after alpha-beta-depleted transplantation in children. Overall study findings and caveats: The origin of alpha-beta T cells about two months after transplant was reportedly several hundred expanded graft clones.

Unique molecular identifiers were built into the TCRbeta library. Each CDR3 protein gets one entry after TCRdb re-called the PCR reads with MiXCR. The sample holds 97,000 or so distinct CDR3 sequences, 6% to 9% seen once. This clonotype has at least ten counts. What it recognizes is unknown. The CDR3 loop spans 15 amino acids. V dropped 8 bases and J dropped 4 bases, with 19 bases sitting between them. CDR1 is MDHEN, CDR2 SYDVKM, per germline. The receptor comes from a boy younger than 10 with acute lymphoblastic leukemia, due to receive a stem cell transplant. Source: PBMCs, taken before TCRalphabeta/CD19-depleted stem cell transplant. The chain recombines TRBV28 with TRBJ2-3; D assignment may be TRBD1 or TRBD2 (6 bases each). The CDR3 region is CASRGLAGESDTQYF. CDR3 coding DNA: TGTGCCAGCCGGGGGCTCGCAGGGGAGTCAGATACGCAGTATTTT.